What follows are 32 T cell receptor beta chains derived from one specimen sequenced in a study of early T cells in non-severe SARS-CoV-2 infection. TCRdb used MiXCR to reprocess the 5' RACE reads, holding one entry per CDR3 protein. The sample has 50,000 to 80,000 distinct CDR3 sequences; roughly 9% are singletons. The sequencing used whole blood, collected at baseline. These receptors were collected from an adult who was a healthcare worker with PCR-confirmed SARS-CoV-2 infection or an uninfected control (not recorded which).

Many counts were recorded for this clonotype. The gene calls are TRBV25-1 and TRBJ2-3, with D uncertain. Deletions cut 6 bases from V and 2 bases from J, with 6 bases between. CDR1 is MGHDK and CDR2 is SYGVNS in the germline V gene. The CDR3 spans 12 residues. The CDR3 region has the DNA TGTGCCAGCAGCGAAGACACAGATACGCAGTATTTT. Translated, it gives CASSEDTDTQYF.

This clonotype came up a few times. The rearrangement uses TRBV7-2 and TRBJ2-3; the D is unclear. Germline assignment: CDR1 SGHTA and CDR2 FQGNSA. With 5 bases removed from V and 4 bases from J, the gap between germline ends came to 10 bases. This CDR3 is built from 13 residues. The CDR3: CASSPWTADTQYF. CDR3 coding DNA: TGTGCCAGCAGCCCATGGACGGCAGATACGCAGTATTTT.

In this sample, this clonotype turned up many times. V gene TRBV9 combines with J gene TRBJ2-1; TRBD2 matches 9 bases. The length of the CDR3 is 15 residues. The junction had 8 bases not matched to a gene; V was cut back by 3 bases and J by 7 bases. Looked up from germline, CDR1 is SGDLS and CDR2 is YYNGEE. CDR3 loop: CASSALAGYRNEQFF. The CDR3 DNA is TGTGCCAGCAGCGCTCTAGCGGGATATAGGAATGAGCAGTTCTTC. Looking up the rest from reference TRBV9 and TRBJ2-1 gives the full variable domain: DSGVTQTPKHLITATGQRVTLRCSPRSGDLSVYWYQQSLDQGLQFLIQYYNGEERAKGNILERFSAQQFPDLHSELNLSSLELGDSALYFCASSALAGYRNEQFFGPGTRLTVL.

This clonotype has more than one count but fewer than ten. The chain carries TRBV7-9 and TRBJ1-1; D gene ambiguous. The CDR3 is made up of 14 amino acids. Germline V gene data show CDR1 as SEHNR and CDR2 as FQNEAQ (reference sequence). Trimming removed 6 bases from V and 4 bases from J, with 15 bases in between. The CDR3 DNA sequence: TGTGCCAGCAGGCCTTCGGCCGGCCTCACTGAAGCTTTCTTT. This translates into CASRPSAGLTEAFF.

The DNA of the CDR3 is TGTGCCAGCAGTTACTCCGCGGGAACCTACAATGAGCAGTTCTTC. It is translated as CASSYSAGTYNEQFF. The chain links TRBV6-6 to TRBJ2-1; tentatively, D is TRBD2 (6 bases). V was pared by 0 bases and J by 2 bases, with 8 bases between. The CDR3 is made up of 15 amino acids. Germline V gene lookup returns CDR1 MNHNY and CDR2 SVGAGI (reference sequence).

This clonotype was found a few times. Because the CDR3's place on the DNA is in doubt, the DNA is left out and the CDR3 is given as listed by TCRdb. This chain uses TRBV7-3 with TRBJ2-2; TRBD2, the D gene given by the table, was not confirmed from the DNA. Germline values: CDR1 SGHTA, CDR2 FQGTGA. The CDR3 is made up of 16 amino acids, end residues included. CDR3 residues: CASSPKGLAGPGSCFF.

The gene calls are TRBV4-2 and TRBJ2-7; 7 bases are shared with TRBD2. In germline, CDR1 is LGHNA, CDR2 YNFKEQ. V shed 3 bases and J 0 bases; nucleotides not matched to a gene: 14. This CDR3 spans 18 amino acids. CDR3 DNA: TGTGCCAGCAGCCAGGGCCCCCCAGGGACTACGAGCTCCTACGAGCAGTACTTC. Its translation: CASSQGPPGTTSSYEQYF.

This sequence joins TRBV9 and TRBJ2-7, with D uncertain. V dropped 4 bases and J dropped 4 bases, with 15 bases sitting between them. The CDR3 consists of 14 residues. CDR1 is SGDLS and CDR2 is YYNGEE in the germline V gene. CDR3 bases: TGTGCCAGCAGCCCTGGACGTGCTTCTTACGAGCAGTACTTC. Protein: CASSPGRASYEQYF.

The chain has TRBV5-5 and TRBJ2-7; D remains ambiguous. CDR3 length equals 12 residues. CDR1 and CDR2 from the germline V gene are SGHKS and YYEKEE (reference sequence). Between the trimmed V and J ends, which lost 3 bases and 3 bases, there was a span of 7 bases. CDR3 amino acids: CASSWPSYEQYF. The CDR3 DNA sequence: TGTGCCAGCAGCTGGCCCAGCTACGAGCAGTACTTC. The whole variable domain, filled in from reference TRBV5-5 and TRBJ2-7, reads DAGVTQSPTHLIKTRGQQVTLRCSPISGHKSVSWYQQVLGQGPQFIFQYYEKEERGRGNFPDRFSARQFPNYSSELNVNALLLGDSALYLCASSWPSYEQYFGPGTRLTVT.

This clonotype was counted many times. The genes are TRBV5-1 and TRBJ2-1, with 9 bases fitting TRBD2. CDR1 SGHRS and CDR2 YFSETQ come from the germline V gene. The CDR3 is 16 residues long. V trimming: 3 bases; J trimming: 8 bases; junction bases outside the gene matches: 12. The CDR3 DNA is TGCGCCAGCAGCTCAGGACGAGCGGGAGGTGTCCATGAGCAGTTCTTC. This translates into CASSSGRAGGVHEQFF.

This clonotype was found a few times. The J gene is TRBJ2-1, the V gene TRBV5-1; D might be TRBD1 (6 bases). Germline CDR1 and CDR2: SGHRS and YFSETQ. The length of the CDR3 is 14 residues. Trimming removed 6 bases at V and 2 bases at J, with 12 bases between. CDR3 residues: CASIGQTPYNEQFF. The CDR3 nucleotides read TGCGCCAGCATCGGACAGACTCCCTACAATGAGCAGTTCTTC.

J is TRBJ2-6 and V is TRBV12-3 or TRBV12-4; maybe TRBD1 (5 bases). Trimming removed 6 bases at V and 0 bases at J, with 9 bases between. The CDR3 extends over 15 amino acids. The CDR3 is CASRGLSSGANVLTF. The CDR3 bases are TGTGCCAGCAGGGGGCTGAGCTCTGGGGCCAACGTCCTGACTTTC.

This clonotype has a handful of counts. The rearrangement joins TRBV7-2 to TRBJ1-5; 8 bases map to TRBD1. Germline V CDR1 and CDR2: SGHTA, FQGNSA. The CDR3 consists of 15 residues. Trimming at V came to 1 base and at J to 4 bases, leaving 3 bases not matched to a gene. The CDR3 nucleotides are TGTGCCAGCAGCTTAGTAGGACAGGGAAATCAGCCCCAGCATTTT. It translates to CASSLVGQGNQPQHF.

The rearrangement links TRBV11-2 to TRBJ2-6; no firm D call. The germline CDR1 and CDR2 sequences are SGHAT and FQNNGV. This CDR3 contains 16 residues. V was clipped by 8 bases and J by 0 bases, with 14 bases between them. DNA for the CDR3: TGTGCCAGCGACCGTGGCCTTAGCTCTGGGGCCAACGTCCTGACTTTC. Protein: CASDRGLSSGANVLTF.

This clonotype was seen at least ten times. The chain has TRBV6-5 and TRBJ2-1; D possibly corresponds to TRBD1 (6 bases). This CDR3 contains 14 residues. Germline-derived CDR1 and CDR2 are MNHEY and SVGAGI. Trimming removed 0 bases at V and 10 bases at J, with 13 bases between. This CDR3 reads CASSYSRLRGEQFF. In DNA, the CDR3 is TGTGCCAGCAGTTACTCGAGATTGAGGGGGGAGCAGTTCTTC.

This clonotype showed up many times. J is TRBJ1-2 and V is TRBV5-8, with 7 positions matching TRBD1. Germline V gene lookup returns CDR1 SGHTS and CDR2 YDEGEE. The CDR3 runs 16 residues. V lost 1 base, J lost 5 bases, and 11 bases stayed unmatched. The CDR3 protein is CASSLRSGTEAYGYTF. The CDR3 DNA follows: TGTGCCAGCAGCTTGCGATCTGGGACAGAGGCATATGGCTACACCTTC.

At least ten counts were recorded for this clonotype. V is TRBV7-4 and J is TRBJ1-6, with 7 positions matching TRBD1. The length of the CDR3 is 15 residues. The V segment lost 2 bases and the J segment 9 bases; nucleotides outside the gene matches: 7. CDR1 and CDR2 from the germline V gene are SGHVT and SQSDAQ. The CDR3 region has the DNA TGTGCCAGCAGCTTACGCCAGGGGGATGCTTCACCCCTCCACTTT. Translation gives CASSLRQGDASPLHF.

This clonotype was found many times. The CDR3 sequence: CASSDGKSSYNEQFF. In nucleotides, the CDR3 is TGTGCCAGCAGTGACGGGAAGAGCTCCTACAATGAGCAGTTCTTC. The rearrangement links TRBV2 to TRBJ2-1; weak D call: TRBD2 (5 bases). The CDR3 is made up of 15 amino acids. Germline V gives CDR1 SNHLY, CDR2 FYNNEI. V shed 3 bases and J shed 0 bases, with 9 bases lying between them. Full variable domain (remainder filled in from reference TRBV2 and TRBJ2-1): EPEVTQTPSHQVTQMGQEVILRCVPISNHLYFYWYRQILGQKVEFLVSFYNNEISEKSEIFDDQFSVERPDGSNFTLKIRSTKLEDSAMYFCASSDGKSSYNEQFFGPGTRLTVL.

The chain has TRBV19 and TRBJ2-1; TRBD2 matches at 7 bases. V trimming: 3 bases; J trimming: 2 bases; junction bases outside the gene matches: 4. CDR1 and CDR2 from the germline V gene are LNHDA and SQIVND (reference sequence). The CDR3 extends over 15 amino acids. DNA for the CDR3: TGTGCCAGTAGTATTCTAAGCGGGACCTACAATGAGCAGTTCTTC. As protein: CASSILSGTYNEQFF.

V is TRBV6-1 and J is TRBJ1-4, with D possibly being TRBD1 (5 bases). Germline V gene lookup returns CDR1 MNHNS and CDR2 SASEGT. V gave up 10 bases and J gave up 7 bases, with 13 bases separating them. The CDR3 runs to 12 residues. The CDR3 bases are TGTGCCATCAAGGGGCAGGGTGAAAAACTGTTTTTT. Amino acid sequence: CAIKGQGEKLFF.

This clonotype was counted a few times. The chain joins TRBV7-2 to TRBJ1-1, with a tentative D call TRBD1 (5 bases). CDR1 and CDR2 from the germline V gene are SGHTA and FQGNSA. The CDR3 is 17 residues long. The V gene lost 4 bases and the J gene lost 1 base, with 19 bases spanning the gap. In nucleotides, the CDR3 is TGTGCCAGCAGCTCGGAGGGGAGACGAGGCGGGAACACTGAAGCTTTCTTT. Translated, it gives CASSSEGRRGGNTEAFF. The full variable domain, its missing parts supplied by reference TRBV7-2 and TRBJ1-1, is GAGVSQSPSNKVTEKGKDVELRCDPISGHTALYWYRQSLGQGLEFLIYFQGNSAPDKSGLPSDRFSAERTGGSVSTLTIQRTQQEDSAVYLCASSSEGRRGGNTEAFFGQGTRLTVV.

Written as DNA, the CDR3 is TGCGCCAGCAGCCAAGTTAAGGGGTACGAGCAGTACTTC. This translates into CASSQVKGYEQYF. This chain links TRBV4-1 with TRBJ2-7, with D possibly matching TRBD1 (5 bases). Germline lookup yields CDR1 MGHRA and CDR2 YSYEKL. The length of the CDR3 is 13 residues. With 1 base removed from V and 4 bases from J, the gap between germline ends came to 8 bases.

This clonotype was seen at least ten times. The chain carries TRBV4-3 and TRBJ2-7; a possible D gene is TRBD2 (6 bases). Germline CDR1 and CDR2: LGHNA and YSLEER. V lost 0 bases, J lost 2 bases, and 8 bases lay in between. This CDR3 has 14 residues. CDR3 nucleotide sequence: TGCGCCAGCAGCCAAGACACGGGGGCCTACGAGCAGTACTTC. Its translation is CASSQDTGAYEQYF.

The chain joins TRBV29-1 to TRBJ2-3; no clear D. This CDR3 spans 11 amino acids. The V gene lost 4 bases and the J gene lost 2 bases, with 4 bases spanning the gap. CDR1 and CDR2 from the germline V gene are SQVTM and ANQGSEA. Here the CDR3 reads CSVADTDTQYF. The CDR3 DNA reads as TGCAGCGTTGCGGACACAGATACGCAGTATTTT.

The chain combines TRBV10-2 with TRBJ2-1; 7 nucleotides align to TRBD2. Trimming removed 6 bases from V and 4 bases from J; junction bases left unmatched: 6. The CDR3 is made up of 14 amino acids. Germline lookup yields CDR1 WSHSY and CDR2 SAAADI. CDR3 sequence (DNA): TGCGCCAGCAGCCCTCTAGCGGAGTACAATGAGCAGTTCTTC. This encodes CASSPLAEYNEQFF.

The V and J genes are TRBV11-3 and TRBJ2-1; 7 bases match TRBD2. Trimming took 1 base from V and 6 from J; bases not matched to a gene: 9. Germline CDR1 is SGHNT and CDR2 is YENEEA. CDR3 size: 16 residues. The CDR3 coding sequence is TGTGCCAGCAGCTTAGGAACTAGCGAATCTCGCAATGAGCAGTTCTTC. Protein: CASSLGTSESRNEQFF.

This clonotype was picked up a small number of times. J is TRBJ2-5 and V is TRBV7-2, with D unclear. CDR3 length: 16 amino acids. V lost 5 bases and J lost 2, with 18 bases in between. CDR1 and CDR2 from the germline V gene are SGHTA and FQGNSA. The CDR3 loop is CASSPTLRGLQETQYF. CDR3 coding DNA: TGTGCCAGCAGCCCTACACTCCGTGGGCTGCAAGAGACCCAGTACTTC.

This clonotype was picked up a small number of times. The rearrangement uses TRBV5-1 and TRBJ2-5, with 9 positions matching TRBD2. The CDR3 totals 16 residues. Trimming at V came to 4 bases and at J to 2 bases, leaving 9 bases not matched to a gene. The germline V gene has CDR1 SGHRS and CDR2 YFSETQ. The CDR3, as DNA: TGCGCCAGCAGCGCCGGGGTAACTAGCGGGCAAGAGACCCAGTACTTC. Protein sequence: CASSAGVTSGQETQYF.

This clonotype was counted a few times. The chain uses TRBV5-4 and TRBJ2-4; D is unclear. The CDR3 has 14 residues. Trimming left V 1 base short and J 2 bases short, with 7 bases between. CDR1 SGHNT and CDR2 YYREEE come from the germline V gene (reference sequence). CDR3 region: CASSLMGTKNIQYF. The CDR3 DNA follows: TGTGCCAGCAGCTTGATGGGCACCAAAAACATTCAGTACTTC.

The V and J genes are TRBV30 and TRBJ2-3; D remains ambiguous. The CDR3 runs to 12 residues. The V end lost 0 bases, the J end lost 5 bases, and 6 bases lay between the germline ends. CDR1 GTSNPN and CDR2 SVGIG come from the germline V gene (reference sequence). The CDR3 DNA sequence: TGTGCCTGGAGTGTAGCCATAGATACGCAGTATTTT. Protein product: CAWSVAIDTQYF.

This clonotype occurred many times. This chain links TRBV10-3 with TRBJ1-6; D is ambiguous. The CDR3 runs to 14 residues. Germline V gives CDR1 ENHRY, CDR2 SYGVKD. Trimming pared 4 bases from V and 8 bases from J, leaving 12 bases between. The chain's CDR3 is CAISGPGFDSPLHF. CDR3 DNA: TGTGCCATCAGTGGGCCCGGTTTTGATTCACCCCTCCACTTT.

This clonotype has more than one count but fewer than ten. V is TRBV12-3 or TRBV12-4 and J is TRBJ2-7; 11 nucleotides match TRBD1. The CDR3 spans 13 residues. With V trimmed by 6 bases and J by 7 bases, 5 bases remained unmatched. The CDR3 here is CASRDRGRGEQYF. The CDR3 region has the DNA TGTGCCAGCAGGGACAGGGGGCGAGGAGAGCAGTACTTC.